This T cell receptor (beta chain) was identified during a study of T cells in Graves' hyperthyroidism and ophthalmopathy. Amplified TCR beta CDR3 regions came from RNA transcripts. With the HTBI primer set, the TCR CDR3 went through a first round of RT-PCR. TCRdb used MiXCR to reprocess the multiplex PCR reads, holding one entry per CDR3 protein. In the table there are about 640,000 distinct CDR3 sequences, around 21% of which are singletons. This clonotype was picked up a small number of times. The sequenced sample consisted of blood. This sequence originates from a man under 40 with Graves' ophthalmopathy.

This CDR3 is CASSFAGRAQPQHF. The CDR3 nucleotides are TGTGCCAGCAGCTTCGCGGGGAGGGCTCAGCCCCAGCATTTT. This chain links TRBV27 with TRBJ1-5; D gene unclear. The CDR3 length is 14 residues. Germline loops: CDR1 MNHEY, CDR2 SMNVEV (reference sequence). Trimming cost V 6 bases and J 6 bases, with 15 bases left between them.